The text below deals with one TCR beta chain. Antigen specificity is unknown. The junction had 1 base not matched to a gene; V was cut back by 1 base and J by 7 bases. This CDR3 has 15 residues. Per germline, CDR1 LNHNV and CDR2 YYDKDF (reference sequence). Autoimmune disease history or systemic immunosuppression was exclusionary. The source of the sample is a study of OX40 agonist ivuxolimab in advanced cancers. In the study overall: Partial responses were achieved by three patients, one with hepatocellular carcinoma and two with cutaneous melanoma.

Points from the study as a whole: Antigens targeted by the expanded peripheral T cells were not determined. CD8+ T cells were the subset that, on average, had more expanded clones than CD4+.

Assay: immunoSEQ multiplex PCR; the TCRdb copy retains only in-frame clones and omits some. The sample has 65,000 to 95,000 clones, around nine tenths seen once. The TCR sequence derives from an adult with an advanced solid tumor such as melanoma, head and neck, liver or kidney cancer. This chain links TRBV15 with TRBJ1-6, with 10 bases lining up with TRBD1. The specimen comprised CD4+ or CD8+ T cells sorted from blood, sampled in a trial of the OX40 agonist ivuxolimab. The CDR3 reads CATSRGTGGNSPLHF. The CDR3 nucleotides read TGTGCCACCAGCAGAGGGACAGGGGGGAATTCACCCCTCCACTTT. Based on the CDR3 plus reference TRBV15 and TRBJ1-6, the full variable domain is DAMVIQNPRYQVTQFGKPVTLSCSQTLNHNVMYWYQQKSSQAPKLLFHYYDKDFNNEADTPDNFQSRRPNTSFCFLDIRSPGLGDTAMYLCATSRGTGGNSPLHFGNGTRLTVT.